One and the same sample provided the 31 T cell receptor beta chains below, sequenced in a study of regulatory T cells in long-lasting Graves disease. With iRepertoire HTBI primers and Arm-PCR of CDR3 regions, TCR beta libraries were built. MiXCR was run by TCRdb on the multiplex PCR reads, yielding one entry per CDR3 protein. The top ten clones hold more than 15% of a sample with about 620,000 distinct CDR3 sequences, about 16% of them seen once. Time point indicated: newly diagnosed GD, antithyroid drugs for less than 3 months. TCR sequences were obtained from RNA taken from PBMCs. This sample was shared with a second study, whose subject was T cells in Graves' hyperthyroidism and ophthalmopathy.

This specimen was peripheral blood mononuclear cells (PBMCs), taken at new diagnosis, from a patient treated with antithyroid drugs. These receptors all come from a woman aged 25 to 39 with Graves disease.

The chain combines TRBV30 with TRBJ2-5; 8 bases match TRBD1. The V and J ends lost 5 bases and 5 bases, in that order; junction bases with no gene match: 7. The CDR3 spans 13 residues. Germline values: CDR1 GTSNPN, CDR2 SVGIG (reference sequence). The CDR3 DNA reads TGTGCCTGGGACAGGGGTAATGTTGAGACCCAGTACTTC. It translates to CAWDRGNVETQYF.

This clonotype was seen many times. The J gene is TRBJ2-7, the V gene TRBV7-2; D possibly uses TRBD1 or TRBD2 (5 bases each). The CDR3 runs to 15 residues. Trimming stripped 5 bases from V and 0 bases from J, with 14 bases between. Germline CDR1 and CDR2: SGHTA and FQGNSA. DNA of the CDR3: TGTGCCAGCAGCCTATCGGTTGGGGGCTCCTACGAGCAGTACTTC. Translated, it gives CASSLSVGGSYEQYF. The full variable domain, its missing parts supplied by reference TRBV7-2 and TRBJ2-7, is GAGVSQSPSNKVTEKGKDVELRCDPISGHTALYWYRQSLGQGLEFLIYFQGNSAPDKSGLPSDRFSAERTGGSVSTLTIQRTQQEDSAVYLCASSLSVGGSYEQYFGPGTRLTVT.

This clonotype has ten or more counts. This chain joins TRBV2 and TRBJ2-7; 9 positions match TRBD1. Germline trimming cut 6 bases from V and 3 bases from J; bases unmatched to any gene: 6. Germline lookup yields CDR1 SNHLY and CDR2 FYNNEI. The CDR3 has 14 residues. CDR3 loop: CASRRQGGNYEQYF. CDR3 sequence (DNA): TGTGCCAGCAGACGACAGGGGGGCAACTACGAGCAGTACTTC.

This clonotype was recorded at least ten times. CDR3 nucleotide sequence: TGTGCCAGCGACAGTGCCAGCTCCTACGAGCAGTACTTC. Translated: CASDSASSYEQYF. The gene calls are TRBV28 and TRBJ2-7; D is possibly TRBD1 (5 bases). The V end lost 8 bases, the J end lost 0 bases, and 11 bases lay between the germline ends. The CDR3 contains 13 residues. CDR1 is MDHEN and CDR2 is SYDVKM in the germline V gene.

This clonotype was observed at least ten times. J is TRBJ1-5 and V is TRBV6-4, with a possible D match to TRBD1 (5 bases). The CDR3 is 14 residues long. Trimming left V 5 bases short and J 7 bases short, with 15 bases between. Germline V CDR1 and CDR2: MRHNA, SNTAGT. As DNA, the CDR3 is TGTGCCAGCAGTTCACAGGAGGGAGAACAGCCCCAGCATTTT. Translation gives CASSSQEGEQPQHF.

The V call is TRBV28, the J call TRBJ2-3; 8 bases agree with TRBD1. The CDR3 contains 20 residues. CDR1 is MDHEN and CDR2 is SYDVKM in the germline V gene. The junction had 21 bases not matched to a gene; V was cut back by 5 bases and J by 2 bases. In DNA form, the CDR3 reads TGTGCCAGCAGTCGGACGAACAGGGGGTTGGGTCGGGGTCTCACAGATACGCAGTATTTT. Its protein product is CASSRTNRGLGRGLTDTQYF.

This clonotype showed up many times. In DNA form, the CDR3 reads TGTGCCAGCTCACCATACTTTAGCGGGAGAGAGACCCAGTACTTC. Its protein product is CASSPYFSGRETQYF. The chain joins TRBV18 to TRBJ2-5, with TRBD2 identical over 9 bases. This CDR3 is built from 15 residues. V lost 2 bases and J lost 4; bases outside the gene matches: 5. CDR1 and CDR2 (germline): KGHSH, LQKENI.

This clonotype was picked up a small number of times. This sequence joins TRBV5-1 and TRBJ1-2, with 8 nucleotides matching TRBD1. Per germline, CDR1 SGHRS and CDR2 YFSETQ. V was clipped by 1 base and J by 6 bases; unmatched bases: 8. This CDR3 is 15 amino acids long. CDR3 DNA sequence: TGCGCCAGCAGCTTGCAAGGACAGGGATTGGATGGCTACACCTTC. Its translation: CASSLQGQGLDGYTF.

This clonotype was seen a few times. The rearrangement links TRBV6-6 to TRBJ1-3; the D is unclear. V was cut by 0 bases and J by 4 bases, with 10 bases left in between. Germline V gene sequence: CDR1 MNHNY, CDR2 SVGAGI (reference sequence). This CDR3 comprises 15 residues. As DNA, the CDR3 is TGTGCCAGCAGTTACTCGCCCAGAAGAGGAAACACCATATATTTT. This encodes CASSYSPRRGNTIYF.

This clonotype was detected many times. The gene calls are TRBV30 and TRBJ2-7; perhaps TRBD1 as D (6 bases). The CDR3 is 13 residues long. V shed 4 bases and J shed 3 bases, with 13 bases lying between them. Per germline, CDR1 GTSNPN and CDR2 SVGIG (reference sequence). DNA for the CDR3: TGTGCCTGGAACTCCGGGACACTCTACGAGCAGTACTTC. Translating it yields CAWNSGTLYEQYF.

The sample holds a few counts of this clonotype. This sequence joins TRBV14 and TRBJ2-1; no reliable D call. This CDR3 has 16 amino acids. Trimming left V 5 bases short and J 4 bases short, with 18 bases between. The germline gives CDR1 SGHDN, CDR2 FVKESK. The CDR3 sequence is CASSYALSAGYNEQFF. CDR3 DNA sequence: TGTGCCAGCAGCTATGCCCTTAGTGCTGGGTACAATGAGCAGTTCTTC. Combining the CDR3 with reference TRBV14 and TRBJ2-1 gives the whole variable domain EAGVTQFPSHSVIEKGQTVTLRCDPISGHDNLYWYRRVMGKEIKFLLHFVKESKQDESGMPNNRFLAERTGGTYSTLKVQPAELEDSGVYFCASSYALSAGYNEQFFGPGTRLTVL.

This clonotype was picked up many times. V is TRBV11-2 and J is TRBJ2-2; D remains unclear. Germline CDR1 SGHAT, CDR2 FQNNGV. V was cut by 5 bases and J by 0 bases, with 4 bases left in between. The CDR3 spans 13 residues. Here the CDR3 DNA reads TGTGCCAGCAGCCCGTCGAACACCGGGGAGCTGTTTTTT. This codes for CASSPSNTGELFF.

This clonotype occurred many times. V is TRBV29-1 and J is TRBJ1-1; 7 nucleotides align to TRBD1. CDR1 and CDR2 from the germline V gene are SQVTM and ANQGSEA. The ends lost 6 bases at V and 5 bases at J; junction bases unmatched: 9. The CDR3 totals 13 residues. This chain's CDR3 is CSVPQGGLTEAFF. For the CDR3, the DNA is TGCAGCGTGCCCCAGGGGGGGCTGACTGAAGCTTTCTTT.

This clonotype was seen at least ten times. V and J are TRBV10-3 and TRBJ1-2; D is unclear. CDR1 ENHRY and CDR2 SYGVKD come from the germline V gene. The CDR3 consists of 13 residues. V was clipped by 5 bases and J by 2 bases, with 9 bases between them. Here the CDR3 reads CAISPAENYGYTF. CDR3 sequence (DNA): TGTGCCATCAGTCCTGCAGAAAACTATGGCTACACCTTC.

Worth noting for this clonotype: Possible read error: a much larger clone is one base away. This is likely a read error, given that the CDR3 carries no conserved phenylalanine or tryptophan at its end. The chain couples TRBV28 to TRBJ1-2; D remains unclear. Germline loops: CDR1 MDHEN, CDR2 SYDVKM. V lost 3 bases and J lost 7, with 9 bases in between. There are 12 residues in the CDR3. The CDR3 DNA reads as TGTGCCAGCAGTTTTTCGACTGGTGGCTACACCCTC. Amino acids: CASSFSTGGYTL.

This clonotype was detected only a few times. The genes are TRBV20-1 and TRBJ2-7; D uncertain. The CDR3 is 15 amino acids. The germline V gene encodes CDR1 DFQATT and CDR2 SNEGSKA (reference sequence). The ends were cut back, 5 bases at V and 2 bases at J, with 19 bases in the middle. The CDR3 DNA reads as TGCAGTGCTCACCAAAAGCCCGGGCCGACCTACGAGCAGTACTTC. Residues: CSAHQKPGPTYEQYF.

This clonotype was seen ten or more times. CDR3 protein: CASSFDRGAFF. The CDR3, as DNA: TGTGCCAGCAGCTTTGACAGGGGGGCTTTCTTT. The rearrangement links TRBV7-9 to TRBJ1-1; TRBD1 matches 9 bases. The J segment lost 11 bases and the V segment lost 3 bases, leaving 1 base of the junction unmatched. This CDR3 has 11 residues. Looked up from germline, CDR1 is SEHNR and CDR2 is FQNEAQ (reference sequence).

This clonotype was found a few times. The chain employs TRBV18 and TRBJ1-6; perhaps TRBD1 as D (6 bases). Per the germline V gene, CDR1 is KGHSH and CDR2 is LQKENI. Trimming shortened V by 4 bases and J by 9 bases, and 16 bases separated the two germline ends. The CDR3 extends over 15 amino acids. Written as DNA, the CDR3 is TGTGCCAGCTCACAGGACAGCCTGTTAGGTTCACCCCTCCACTTT. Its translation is CASSQDSLLGSPLHF.

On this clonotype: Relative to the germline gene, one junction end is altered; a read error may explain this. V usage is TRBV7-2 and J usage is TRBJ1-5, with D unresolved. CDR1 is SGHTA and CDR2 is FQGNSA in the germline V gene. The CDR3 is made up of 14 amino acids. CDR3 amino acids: CVSSLTGGNQPQHF. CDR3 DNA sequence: TGTGTCAGCAGCTTAACGGGCGGCAATCAGCCCCAGCATTTT.

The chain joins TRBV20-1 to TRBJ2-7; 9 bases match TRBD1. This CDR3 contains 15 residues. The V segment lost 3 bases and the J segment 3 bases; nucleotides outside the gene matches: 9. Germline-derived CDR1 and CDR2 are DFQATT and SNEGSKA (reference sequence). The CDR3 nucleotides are TGCAGTGCTAGCCCCTGGGACAGGGTTAACTACGAGCAGTACTTC. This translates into CSASPWDRVNYEQYF.

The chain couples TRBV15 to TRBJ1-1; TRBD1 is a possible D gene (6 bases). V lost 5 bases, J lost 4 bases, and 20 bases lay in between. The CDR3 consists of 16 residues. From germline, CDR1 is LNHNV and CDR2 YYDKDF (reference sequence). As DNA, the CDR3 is TGTGCCACCAGCTCGCGCCCAATACAGGGTGGCACTGAAGCTTTCTTT. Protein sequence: CATSSRPIQGGTEAFF.

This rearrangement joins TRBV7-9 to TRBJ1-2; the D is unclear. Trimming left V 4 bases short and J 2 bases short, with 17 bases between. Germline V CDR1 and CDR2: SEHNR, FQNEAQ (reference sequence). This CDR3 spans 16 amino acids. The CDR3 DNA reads TGTGCCAGCAGCTCTCTAGGACCACCCCTCAACTATGGCTACACCTTC. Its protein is CASSSLGPPLNYGYTF.

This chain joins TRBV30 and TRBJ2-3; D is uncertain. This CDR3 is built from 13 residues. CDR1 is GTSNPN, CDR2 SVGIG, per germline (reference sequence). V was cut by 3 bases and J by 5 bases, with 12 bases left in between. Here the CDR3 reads CAWRLPPRDTQYF. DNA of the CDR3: TGTGCCTGGAGACTACCCCCTAGAGATACGCAGTATTTT. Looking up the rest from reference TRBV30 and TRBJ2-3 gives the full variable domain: SQTIHQWPATLVQPVGSPLSLECTVEGTSNPNLYWYRQAAGRGLQLLFYSVGIGQISSEVPQNLSASRPQDRQFILSSKKLLLSDSGFYLCAWRLPPRDTQYFGPGTRLTVL.

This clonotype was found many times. The CDR3 region has the DNA TGTGCCAGCAGCCAAAGCAAGGAGACCCAGTACTTC. Its protein is CASSQSKETQYF. The gene calls are TRBV28 and TRBJ2-5; D is undetermined. V was trimmed by 6 bases and J by 5 bases, leaving 10 bases between them. Germline CDR1 reads MDHEN; CDR2 reads SYDVKM. The CDR3 consists of 12 residues.

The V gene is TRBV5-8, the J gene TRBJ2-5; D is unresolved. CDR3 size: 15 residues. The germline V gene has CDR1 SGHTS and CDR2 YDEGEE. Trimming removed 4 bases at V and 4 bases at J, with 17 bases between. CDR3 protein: CASSPDDGSPETQYF. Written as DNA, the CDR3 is TGTGCCAGCAGCCCGGACGACGGGTCCCCAGAGACCCAGTACTTC.

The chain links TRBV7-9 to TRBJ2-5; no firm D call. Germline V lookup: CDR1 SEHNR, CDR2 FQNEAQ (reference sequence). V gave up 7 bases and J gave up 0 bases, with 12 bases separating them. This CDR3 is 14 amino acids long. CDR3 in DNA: TGTGCCAGCAACAAGGTGGAGTACCAAGAGACCCAGTACTTC. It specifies CASNKVEYQETQYF.

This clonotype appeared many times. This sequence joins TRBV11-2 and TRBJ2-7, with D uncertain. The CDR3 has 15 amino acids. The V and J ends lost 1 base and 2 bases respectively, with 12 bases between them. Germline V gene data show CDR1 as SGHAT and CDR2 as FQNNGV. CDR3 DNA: TGTGCCAGCAGCTTAGTGGGTCGTTATACCTACGAGCAGTACTTC. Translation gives CASSLVGRYTYEQYF.

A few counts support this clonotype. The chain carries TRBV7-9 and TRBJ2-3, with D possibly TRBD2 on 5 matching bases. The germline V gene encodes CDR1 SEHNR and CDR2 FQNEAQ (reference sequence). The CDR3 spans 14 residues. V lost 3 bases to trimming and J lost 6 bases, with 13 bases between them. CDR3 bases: TGTGCCAGCAGCTTTATAAGAGGGAGCGATACGCAGTATTTT. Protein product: CASSFIRGSDTQYF.

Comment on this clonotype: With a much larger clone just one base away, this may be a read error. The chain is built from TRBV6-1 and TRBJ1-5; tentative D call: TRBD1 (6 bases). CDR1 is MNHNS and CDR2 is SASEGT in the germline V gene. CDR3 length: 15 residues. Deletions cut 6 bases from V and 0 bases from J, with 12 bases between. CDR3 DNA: TGTGCCAGCAGCACCCAAGGGGGTAGCAATCAGCCCCAGCATTTT. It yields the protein CASSTQGGSNQPQHF.

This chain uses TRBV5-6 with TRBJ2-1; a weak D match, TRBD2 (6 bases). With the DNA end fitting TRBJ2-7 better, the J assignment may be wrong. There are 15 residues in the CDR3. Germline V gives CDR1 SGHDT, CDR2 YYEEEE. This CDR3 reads CASSLGYWEVYEQYF. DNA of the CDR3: TGTGCCAGCAGCTTGGGTTACTGGGAGGTGTACGAGCAGTACTTC.

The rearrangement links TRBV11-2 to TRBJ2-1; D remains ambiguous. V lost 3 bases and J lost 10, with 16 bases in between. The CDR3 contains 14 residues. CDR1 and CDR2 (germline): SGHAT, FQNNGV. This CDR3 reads CASSFSQALGEQFF. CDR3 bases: TGTGCCAGCAGCTTTAGTCAGGCTCTTGGGGAGCAGTTCTTC.